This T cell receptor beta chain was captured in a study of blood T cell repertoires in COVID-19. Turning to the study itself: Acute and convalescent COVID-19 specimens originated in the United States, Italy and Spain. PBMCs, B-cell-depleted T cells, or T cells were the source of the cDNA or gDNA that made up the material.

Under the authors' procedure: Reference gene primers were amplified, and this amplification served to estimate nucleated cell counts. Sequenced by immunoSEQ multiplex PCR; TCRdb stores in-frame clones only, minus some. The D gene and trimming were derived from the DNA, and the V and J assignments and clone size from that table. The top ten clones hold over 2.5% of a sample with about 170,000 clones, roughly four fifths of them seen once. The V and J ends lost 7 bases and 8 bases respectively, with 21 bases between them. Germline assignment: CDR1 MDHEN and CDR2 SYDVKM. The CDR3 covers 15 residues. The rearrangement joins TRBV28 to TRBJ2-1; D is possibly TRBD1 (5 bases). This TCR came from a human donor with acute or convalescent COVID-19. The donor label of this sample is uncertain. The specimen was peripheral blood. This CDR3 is CASNPLVGVNDEQFF. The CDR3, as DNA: TGTGCCAGCAACCCCTTAGTAGGGGTCAACGATGAGCAGTTCTTC.